This is a list of T cell receptor beta chains from one sample in a study of shared clonotypes between healthy human individuals. Sequencing used immunoSEQ multiplex PCR; TCRdb keeps in-frame clones, though not all of them. The table includes over a million clones, approximately 96% detected once. The specimen sequenced was naive CD4+ T cells sorted from blood. All receptors derive from a man aged 25-40 years in good health. Both conserved end residues are part of each CDR3. A D gene is named only where the DNA matches it firmly. Size is stated for part of the rows, as once, few or many counts, or as a class when the clone is expanded.

.,.,TRBV7-3,TRBJ2-3,TGTGCCAGCAGCTTACAGGGATGGGATACGCAGTATTTT,CASSLQGWDTQYF
.,.,TRBV9,TRBJ2-1,TGTGCCAGCAGCGTAGAGGGTACCCTCGGTGAGCAGTTCTTC,CASSVEGTLGEQFF
.,.,TRBV18,TRBJ1-4,TGTGCCAGCTCACCTCCGGGACGGATTAATGAAAAACTGTTTTTT,CASSPPGRINEKLFF
.,.,TRBV28,TRBJ2-2,TGTGCCAGCAGTTTAGTGGGGGATGACACCGGGGAGCTGTTTTTT,CASSLVGDDTGELFF
.,TRBD1,TRBV19,TRBJ2-7,TGTGCCAGTAGTAACCAGGGGGCGCGTAGTCGGGACGAGCAGTACTTC,CASSNQGARSRDEQYF
.,.,TRBV5-1,TRBJ1-1,TGCGCCAGCAGCTTAATGGGGGGCACTGAAGCTTTCTTT,CASSLMGGTEAFF
.,.,TRBV9,TRBJ2-1,TGTGCCAGCAGCGTAGCTACTGGAGTAACCTACAATGAGCAGTTCTTC,CASSVATGVTYNEQFF
.,.,TRBV30,TRBJ2-5,TGTGCCTGGTCCCTTGGGCGGGAGACCCAGTACTTC,CAWSLGRETQYF
.,.,TRBV5-1,TRBJ1-1,TGCGCCAGCAGCTGGGGGCAGGGCGGGGCTGAAGCTTTCTTT,CASSWGQGGAEAFF
.,.,TRBV6-1,TRBJ2-7,TGTGCCAGCAGTGAACAGGTGAGCTCCTACGAGCAGTACTTC,CASSEQVSSYEQYF
.,TRBD2,TRBV7-8,TRBJ2-7,TGTGCCAGCAGCTTAGGCGGGAGGGGTTCCTACGAGCAGTACTTC,CASSLGGRGSYEQYF
.,.,TRBV10-3,TRBJ1-2,TGTGCCATCAGTGAGGGGGGGAACACTAACTATGGCTACACCTTC,CAISEGGNTNYGYTF
.,TRBD2,TRBV7-2,TRBJ2-1,TGTGCCAGCAGCCTAGGTGTCGGGGGGGCCACCTACAATGAGCAGTTCTTC,CASSLGVGGATYNEQFF
.,.,TRBV11-2,TRBJ2-5,TGTGCCAGCAGCTTAGATAGCCACCGGGAGACCCAGTACTTC,CASSLDSHRETQYF
.,.,TRBV7-2,TRBJ2-7,TGTGCCAGCAGCTTAGAGGCCCTAGCACACGAGCAGTACTTC,CASSLEALAHEQYF
.,.,TRBV28,TRBJ1-4,TGTGCCAGCAGCGGCCCCCATGCAACTAATGAAAAACTGTTTTTT,CASSGPHATNEKLFF
.,.,TRBV7-2,TRBJ1-2,TGTGCCAGCAGCCAATACCCCTACATACTACATGGCTACACCTTC,CASSQYPYILHGYTF
.,TRBD1,TRBV11-2,TRBJ1-5,TGTGCCAGCAGCTCGGAGAGGGGGCGCGGAAATCAGCCCCAGCATTTT,CASSSERGRGNQPQHF
.,.,TRBV11-2,TRBJ2-3,TGTGCCAGCGGGGGGGATACGCAGTATTTT,CASGGDTQYF
.,.,TRBV29-1,TRBJ1-2,TGCAGCGTATCAGGAAGCTATGGCTACACCTTC,CSVSGSYGYTF
once,TRBD2,TRBV28,TRBJ2-1,TGTGCCAGCAGAGGCGGGAGTAACTACAATGAGCAGTTCTTC,CASRGGSNYNEQFF
.,.,TRBV4-3,TRBJ1-3,TGCGCCAGCAGCCAAGAATTACGGCTGCGCTCTGGAAACACCATATATTTT,CASSQELRLRSGNTIYF
.,.,TRBV20-1,TRBJ2-1,TGCAGTGCTAGGGGCCCCAATGAGCAGTTCTTC,CSARGPNEQFF
few,.,TRBV5-4,TRBJ2-7,TGTGCCAGCAGCTTTTCAGGCGGCTACGAGCAGTACTTC,CASSFSGGYEQYF
.,.,TRBV5-4,TRBJ1-1,TGTGCCAGCAGCTACGACAGGAACACTGAAGCTTTCTTT,CASSYDRNTEAFF
.,.,TRBV29-1,TRBJ1-2,TGCAGCGTTGGAGACTACACCTTC,CSVGDYTF
.,.,TRBV25-1,TRBJ2-1,TGTGCCAGTAGTGAGGTAGGGGGATTAGGGGATGAGCAGTTCTTC,CASSEVGGLGDEQFF
.,.,TRBV27,TRBJ1-2,TGTGCCAGCAGTTCACAAGCTAACTATGGCTACACCTTC,CASSSQANYGYTF
.,.,TRBV2,TRBJ2-5,TGTGCCAGCAGTGAACAGCTAGCGACGTCGAAGACCCAGTACTTC,CASSEQLATSKTQYF
.,TRBD2,TRBV2,TRBJ2-7,TGTGCCAGCGGAGGGGGGACTAGCGGTAACTACGAGCAGTACTTC,CASGGGTSGNYEQYF
.,.,TRBV6-5,TRBJ1-3,TGTGCCAGCAGTTACTCGATCTTGTTCTCTGGAAACACCATATATTTT,CASSYSILFSGNTIYF
.,.,TRBV4-1,TRBJ2-2,TGCGCCAGCAGCCAAGACCCCCTAGGAGAGCTGTTTTTT,CASSQDPLGELFF
.,TRBD1,TRBV28,TRBJ2-7,TGTGCCAGCAGTTCGTGGACAGGATCCTACGAGCAGTACTTC,CASSSWTGSYEQYF
.,TRBD1,TRBV5-1,TRBJ2-5,TGCGCCAGCAGAGAGGACAGGGCCCAAGAGACCCAGTACTTC,CASREDRAQETQYF
.,.,TRBV19,TRBJ1-5,TGTGCCAGTAGGATCGACAGGAATCAGCCCCAGCATTTT,CASRIDRNQPQHF
.,.,TRBV19,TRBJ2-1,TGTGCCAGTAGTCCCCAAGGGGGGCTAGTTTCCGGGGGCAATGAGCAGTTCTTC,CASSPQGGLVSGGNEQFF
.,TRBD1,TRBV5-6,TRBJ1-1,TGTGCCAGCAGCTTAGGGACAGTCATGAACACTGAAGCTTTCTTT,CASSLGTVMNTEAFF
.,TRBD1,TRBV9,TRBJ2-2,TGTGCCAGCAGCGCACCGGGACAGGGGTACACCGGGGAGCTGTTTTTT,CASSAPGQGYTGELFF
.,.,TRBV28,TRBJ1-1,TGTGCCAGCAGTAGAGTGGGGACCGAAGCTTTCTTT,CASSRVGTEAFF
.,TRBD1,TRBV19,TRBJ1-5,TGTGCCAGTAGCGAATCACAGGGGCAGGGCAATCAGCCCCAGCATTTT,CASSESQGQGNQPQHF
.,.,TRBV2,TRBJ2-1,TGTGCCAGCAGCCTGACACGGTACAATGAGCAGTTCTTC,CASSLTRYNEQFF
.,TRBD1,TRBV5-1,TRBJ1-5,TGCGCCAGCAGCTCCGGGACAGGGGGCTGGGAGGAGGCCCAGCATTTT,CASSSGTGGWEEAQHF
.,.,TRBV28,TRBJ2-2,TGTGCCAGCAGGACGGGAACCGGGGAGCTGTTTTTT,CASRTGTGELFF